This T cell receptor beta chain was obtained from a study of cytomegalovirus exposure and HLA in healthy donors. Study results and limitations: Despite most TCR sequences being rare, some public TCRs occurred in many donors.

A word on this clone: The antigen remains undetermined.

Per germline, CDR1 SGDLS and CDR2 YYNGEE. This CDR3 has 14 residues. The junction had 4 bases not matched to a gene; V was cut back by 4 bases and J by 1 base. In the PCR, 60 Vbeta and 13 Jbeta primers were used. Sequenced by immunoSEQ multiplex PCR; TCRdb stores in-frame clones only, minus some. The sample includes a few hundred thousand clones, under 80% of them seen just once. This rearrangement joins TRBV9 to TRBJ2-5; 7 bases are a match to TRBD1. The sequencing input was PBMCs. This clonotype was obtained from a woman aged 25 to 39 in good health and CMV-seronegative. CDR3 residues: CASSLGTVQETQYF. The CDR3 DNA reads TGTGCCAGCAGCCTGGGGACAGTCCAAGAGACCCAGTACTTC.